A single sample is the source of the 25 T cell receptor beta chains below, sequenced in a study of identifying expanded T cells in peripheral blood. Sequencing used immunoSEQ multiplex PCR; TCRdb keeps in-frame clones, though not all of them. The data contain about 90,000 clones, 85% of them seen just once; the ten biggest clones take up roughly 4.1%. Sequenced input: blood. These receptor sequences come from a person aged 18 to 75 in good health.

CDR3 sequence (DNA): TGTGCCAGCAGTTACTCGAGGGGGGGGCGTGAGCAGTTCTTC. It codes for CASSYSRGGREQFF. The chain uses TRBV6-5 and TRBJ2-1; D is perhaps TRBD2 (7 bases). The CDR3 is 14 amino acids. CDR1 and CDR2 (germline): MNHEY, SVGAGI. The ends were cut back, 0 bases at V and 9 bases at J, with 12 bases in the middle.

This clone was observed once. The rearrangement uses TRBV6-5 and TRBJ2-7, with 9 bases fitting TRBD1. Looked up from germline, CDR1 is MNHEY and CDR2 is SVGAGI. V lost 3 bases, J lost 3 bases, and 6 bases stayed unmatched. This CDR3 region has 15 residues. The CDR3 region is CASSYSTGQGYEQYF. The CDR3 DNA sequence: TGTGCCAGCAGTTATTCGACGGGACAGGGCTACGAGCAGTACTTC.

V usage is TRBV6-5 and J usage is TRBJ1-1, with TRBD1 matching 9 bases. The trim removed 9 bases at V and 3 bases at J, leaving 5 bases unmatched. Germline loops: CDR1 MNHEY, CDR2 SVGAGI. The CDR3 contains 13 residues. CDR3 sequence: CASRTGAYTEAFF. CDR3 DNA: TGTGCCAGTCGGACAGGGGCGTACACTGAAGCTTTCTTT.

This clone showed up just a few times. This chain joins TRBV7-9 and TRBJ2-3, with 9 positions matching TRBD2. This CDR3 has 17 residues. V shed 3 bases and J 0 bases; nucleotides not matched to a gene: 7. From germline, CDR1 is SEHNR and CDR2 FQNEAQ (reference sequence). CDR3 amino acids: CASSFGLAQTSTDTQYF. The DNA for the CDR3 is TGTGCCAGCAGCTTCGGACTAGCGCAAACTAGCACAGATACGCAGTATTTT.

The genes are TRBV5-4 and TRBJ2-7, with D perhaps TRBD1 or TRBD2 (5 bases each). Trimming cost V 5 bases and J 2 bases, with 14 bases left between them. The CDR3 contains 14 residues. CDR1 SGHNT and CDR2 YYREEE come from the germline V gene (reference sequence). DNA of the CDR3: TGTGCCAGCAGTCCCGGGACGGATACCTACGAGCAGTACTTC. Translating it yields CASSPGTDTYEQYF.

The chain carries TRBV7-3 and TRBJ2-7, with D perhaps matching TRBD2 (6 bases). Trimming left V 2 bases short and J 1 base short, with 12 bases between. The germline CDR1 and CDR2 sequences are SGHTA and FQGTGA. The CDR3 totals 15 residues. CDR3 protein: CASSLAGGDSYEQYF. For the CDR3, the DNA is TGTGCCAGCAGCTTAGCGGGCGGGGATTCCTACGAGCAGTACTTC.

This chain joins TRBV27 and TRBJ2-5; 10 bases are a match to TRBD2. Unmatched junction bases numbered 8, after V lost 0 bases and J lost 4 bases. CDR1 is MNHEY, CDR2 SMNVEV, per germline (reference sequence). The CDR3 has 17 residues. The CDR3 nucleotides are TGTGCCAGCAGTTTATCTATGGGACTAGCGAGGGGAGAGACCCAGTACTTC. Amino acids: CASSLSMGLARGETQYF.

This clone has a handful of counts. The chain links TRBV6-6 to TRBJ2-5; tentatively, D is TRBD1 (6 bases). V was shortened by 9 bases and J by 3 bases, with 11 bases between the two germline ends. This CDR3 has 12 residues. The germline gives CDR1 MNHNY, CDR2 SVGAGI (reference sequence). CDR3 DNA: TGTGCCAGTAACAGGGATAAAGAGACCCAGTACTTC. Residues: CASNRDKETQYF.

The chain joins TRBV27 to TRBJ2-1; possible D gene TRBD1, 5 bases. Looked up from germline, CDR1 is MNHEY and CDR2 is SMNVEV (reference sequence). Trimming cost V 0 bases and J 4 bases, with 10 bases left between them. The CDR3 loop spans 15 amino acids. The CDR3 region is CASSLSNRQYNEQFF. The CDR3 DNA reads TGTGCCAGCAGTTTATCGAATAGACAGTACAATGAGCAGTTCTTC.

The CDR3 coding sequence is TGTGCCAGCAGCCCCAATGCCGCGGGGAATACAGATACGCAGTATTTT. This gives the protein CASSPNAAGNTDTQYF. This chain links TRBV7-2 with TRBJ2-3; possible D gene TRBD2, 6 bases. Germline CDR1 SGHTA, CDR2 FQGNSA. The CDR3 is 16 amino acids. V gave up 5 bases and J gave up 3 bases, with 18 bases separating them. Combining the CDR3 with reference TRBV7-2 and TRBJ2-3 gives the whole variable domain GAGVSQSPSNKVTEKGKDVELRCDPISGHTALYWYRQSLGQGLEFLIYFQGNSAPDKSGLPSDRFSAERTGGSVSTLTIQRTQQEDSAVYLCASSPNAAGNTDTQYFGPGTRLTVL.

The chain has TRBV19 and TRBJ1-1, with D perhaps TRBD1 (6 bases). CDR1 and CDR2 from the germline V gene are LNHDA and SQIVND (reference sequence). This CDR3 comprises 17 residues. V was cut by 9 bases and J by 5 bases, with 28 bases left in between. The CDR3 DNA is TGTGCCAGCAGACCCACGGACAGTATCCTTGAGGGGACTGAAGCTTTCTTT. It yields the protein CASRPTDSILEGTEAFF. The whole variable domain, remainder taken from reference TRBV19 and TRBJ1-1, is DGGITQSPKYLFRKEGQNVTLSCEQNLNHDAMYWYRQDPGQGLRLIYYSQIVNDFQKGDIAEGYSVSREKKESFPLTVTSAQKNPTAFYLCASRPTDSILEGTEAFFGQGTRLTVV.

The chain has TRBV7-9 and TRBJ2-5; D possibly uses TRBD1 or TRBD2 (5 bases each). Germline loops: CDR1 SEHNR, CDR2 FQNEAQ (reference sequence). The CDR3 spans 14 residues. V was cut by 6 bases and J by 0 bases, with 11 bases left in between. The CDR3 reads CASSWDQYQETQYF. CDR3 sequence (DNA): TGTGCCAGCAGTTGGGACCAGTACCAAGAGACCCAGTACTTC.

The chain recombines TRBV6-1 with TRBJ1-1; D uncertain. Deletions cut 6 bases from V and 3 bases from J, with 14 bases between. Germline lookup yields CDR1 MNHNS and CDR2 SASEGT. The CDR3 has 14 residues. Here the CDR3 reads CASSGRYSDTEAFF. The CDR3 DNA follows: TGTGCCAGCAGCGGGCGGTACAGTGACACTGAAGCTTTCTTT.

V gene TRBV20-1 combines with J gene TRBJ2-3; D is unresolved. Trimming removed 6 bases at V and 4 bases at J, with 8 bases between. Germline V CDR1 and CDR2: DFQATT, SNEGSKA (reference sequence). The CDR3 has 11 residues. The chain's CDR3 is CSAERPDTQYF. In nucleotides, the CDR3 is TGCAGTGCCGAGAGGCCAGATACGCAGTATTTT.

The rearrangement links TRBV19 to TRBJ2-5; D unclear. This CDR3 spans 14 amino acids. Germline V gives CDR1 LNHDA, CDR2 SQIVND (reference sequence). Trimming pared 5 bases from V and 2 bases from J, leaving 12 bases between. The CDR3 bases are TGTGCCAGTAGTCGGCGCCACTGGCAAGAGACCCAGTACTTC. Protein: CASSRRHWQETQYF.

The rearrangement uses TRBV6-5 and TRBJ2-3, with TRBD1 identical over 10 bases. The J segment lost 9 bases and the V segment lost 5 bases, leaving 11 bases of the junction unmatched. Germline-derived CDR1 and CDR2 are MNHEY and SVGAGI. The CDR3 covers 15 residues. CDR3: CASSQETGGLRTQYF. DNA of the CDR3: TGTGCCAGCAGTCAGGAGACAGGGGGCCTGCGGACGCAGTATTTT.

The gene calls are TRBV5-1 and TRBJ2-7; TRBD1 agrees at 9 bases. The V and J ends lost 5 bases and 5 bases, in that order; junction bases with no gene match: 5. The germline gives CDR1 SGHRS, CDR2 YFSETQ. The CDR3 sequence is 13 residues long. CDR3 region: CASSGTGSDEQYF. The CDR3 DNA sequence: TGCGCCAGCAGTGGGACAGGGAGCGACGAGCAGTACTTC. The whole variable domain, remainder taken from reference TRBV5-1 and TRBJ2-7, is KAGVTQTPRYLIKTRGQQVTLSCSPISGHRSVSWYQQTPGQGLQFLFEYFSETQRNKGNFPGRFSGRQFSNSRSEMNVSTLELGDSALYLCASSGTGSDEQYFGPGTRLTVT.

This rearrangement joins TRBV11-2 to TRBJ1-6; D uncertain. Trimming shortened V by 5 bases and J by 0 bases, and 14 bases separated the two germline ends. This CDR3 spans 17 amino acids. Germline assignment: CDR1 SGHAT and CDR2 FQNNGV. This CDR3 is CASSHTYSYSYNSPLHF. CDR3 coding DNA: TGTGCCAGCAGCCATACTTACTCCTACTCCTATAATTCACCCCTCCACTTT. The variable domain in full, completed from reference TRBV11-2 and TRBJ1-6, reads EAGVAQSPRYKIIEKRQSVAFWCNPISGHATLYWYQQILGQGPKLLIQFQNNGVVDDSQLPKDRFSAERLKGVDSTLKIQPAKLEDSAVYLCASSHTYSYSYNSPLHFGNGTRLTVT.

In DNA form, the CDR3 reads TGTGCCAGCAGCTCGGGCTGGGAAGGAAACACCATATATTTT. Protein: CASSSGWEGNTIYF. The chain recombines TRBV11-1 with TRBJ1-3, with unresolved D. The CDR3 has 14 residues. Looked up from germline, CDR1 is SGHAT and CDR2 is FQDESV (reference sequence). The V end lost 4 bases, the J end lost 4 bases, and 11 bases lay between the germline ends.

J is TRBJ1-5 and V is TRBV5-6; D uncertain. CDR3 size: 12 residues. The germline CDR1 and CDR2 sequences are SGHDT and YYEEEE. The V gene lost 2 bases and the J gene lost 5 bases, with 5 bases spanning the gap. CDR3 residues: CASSFGDQPQHF. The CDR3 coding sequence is TGTGCCAGCAGCTTCGGGGATCAGCCCCAGCATTTT. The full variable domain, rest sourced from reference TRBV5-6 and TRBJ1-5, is DAGVTQSPTHLIKTRGQQVTLRCSPKSGHDTVSWYQQALGQGPQFIFQYYEEEERQRGNFPDRFSGHQFPNYSSELNVNALLLGDSALYLCASSFGDQPQHFGDGTRLSIL.

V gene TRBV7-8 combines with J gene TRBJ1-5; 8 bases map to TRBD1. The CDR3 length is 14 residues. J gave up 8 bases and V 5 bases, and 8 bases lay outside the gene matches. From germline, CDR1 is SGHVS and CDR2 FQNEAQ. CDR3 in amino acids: CASSEQGGIEPQHF. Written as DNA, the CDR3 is TGTGCCAGCAGCGAACAGGGGGGGATAGAGCCCCAGCATTTT.

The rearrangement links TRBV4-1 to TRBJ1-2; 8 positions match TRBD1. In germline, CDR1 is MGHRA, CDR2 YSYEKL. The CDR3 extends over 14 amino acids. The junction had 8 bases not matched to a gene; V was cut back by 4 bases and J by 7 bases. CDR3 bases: TGCGCCAGCAGCCCAGGACAGGGTATAACTGGCTACACCTTC. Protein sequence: CASSPGQGITGYTF.

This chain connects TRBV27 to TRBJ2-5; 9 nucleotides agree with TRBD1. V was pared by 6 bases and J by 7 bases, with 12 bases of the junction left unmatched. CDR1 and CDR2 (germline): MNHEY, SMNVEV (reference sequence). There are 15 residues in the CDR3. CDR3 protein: CASRAPGTGSWTQYF. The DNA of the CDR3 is TGTGCCAGCAGAGCTCCCGGGACAGGGTCCTGGACCCAGTACTTC.

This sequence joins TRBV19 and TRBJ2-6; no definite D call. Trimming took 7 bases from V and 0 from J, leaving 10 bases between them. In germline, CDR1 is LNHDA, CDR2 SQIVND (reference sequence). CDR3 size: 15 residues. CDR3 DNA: TGTGCCAGTATGAACAGCTACTCTGGGGCCAACGTCCTGACTTTC. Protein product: CASMNSYSGANVLTF.

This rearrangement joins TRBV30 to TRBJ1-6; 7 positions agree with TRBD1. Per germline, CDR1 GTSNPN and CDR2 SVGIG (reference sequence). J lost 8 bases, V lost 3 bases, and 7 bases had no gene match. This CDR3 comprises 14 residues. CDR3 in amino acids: CAWSPKDRYSPLHF. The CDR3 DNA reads TGTGCCTGGAGCCCGAAGGACAGGTATTCACCCCTCCACTTT. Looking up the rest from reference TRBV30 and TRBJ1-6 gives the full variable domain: SQTIHQWPATLVQPVGSPLSLECTVEGTSNPNLYWYRQAAGRGLQLLFYSVGIGQISSEVPQNLSASRPQDRQFILSSKKLLLSDSGFYLCAWSPKDRYSPLHFGNGTRLTVT.